The TCR beta chain under discussion was sequenced for a study of blood T cell repertoires in COVID-19. The germline gives CDR1 MNHEY, CDR2 SMNVEV (reference sequence). The length of the CDR3 is 13 residues. Trimming took 8 bases from V and 2 from J; bases not matched to a gene: 5. Authors' analysis steps: Amplifying reference gene primers gave estimates of nucleated cell counts. Generated by immunoSEQ multiplex PCR, the TCRdb table keeps only in-frame clones and is missing some. For V, J and clone size, that table is used; D and trimming come from the DNA. The sample yields about 170,000 clones, around four fifths seen once.

This chain connects TRBV27 to TRBJ2-7, with 8 positions matching TRBD1. Sequenced: peripheral blood. The TCR was taken from a woman between 65 and 79 years old who had recovered from COVID-19. The CDR3 DNA is TGTGCCAGCGGGGGACAGGCAGCCTACGAGCAGTACTTC. Its protein is CASGGQAAYEQYF.